One sample yielded the 31 T cell receptor beta chains listed below, sequenced in a study of vaccination effects on CD4 cells after COVID-19. Profiling relied on immunoSEQ multiplex PCR, and the TCRdb table lists in-frame clones only, not all of them. This sample has around 40,000 clones, with roughly two thirds found just once. Upon completion of 10 to 11 days in culture, CD4+ T cells were isolated. Their specific antigens are unknown. The material sequenced was CD4+ T cells from PBMCs cultured without peptide, taken before COVID-19 vaccination. All receptors derive from a human donor who received a COVID-19 vaccine.

The V gene is TRBV2, the J gene TRBJ1-2, with D possibly TRBD1 on 5 matching bases. V gave up 2 bases and J gave up 8 bases, with 18 bases separating them. This CDR3 has 15 residues. Germline loops: CDR1 SNHLY, CDR2 FYNNEI. CDR3 DNA: TGTGCCAGCAGTGAAATTATGCCGGGACCCCAAGGCTACACCTTC. This translates into CASSEIMPGPQGYTF.

V is TRBV5-1 and J is TRBJ1-1; D is possibly TRBD1 (5 bases). Trimming stripped 0 bases from V and 3 bases from J, with 12 bases between. The CDR3 consists of 15 residues. Per the germline V gene, CDR1 is SGHRS and CDR2 is YFSETQ. The CDR3 loop reads CASSLDWGVDTEAFF. As DNA, the CDR3 is TGCGCCAGCAGCTTGGATTGGGGGGTTGACACTGAAGCTTTCTTT.

CDR3 coding DNA: TGCGCCAGCAGAGAAGGGAAATCACCCCTCCACTTT. This encodes CASREGKSPLHF. The chain carries TRBV5-1 and TRBJ1-6; D gene ambiguous. Trimming removed 5 bases from V and 10 bases from J, with 10 bases in between. From germline, CDR1 is SGHRS and CDR2 YFSETQ. The CDR3 is made up of 12 amino acids.

This sequence joins TRBV5-1 and TRBJ1-2; TRBD1 aligns across 9 bases. J gave up 3 bases and V 4 bases, and 7 bases lay outside the gene matches. This CDR3 spans 15 amino acids. Germline CDR1 reads SGHRS; CDR2 reads YFSETQ. CDR3 bases: TGCGCCAGCAGCCCGGGGACAGGGTTTGACTATGGCTACACCTTC. Residues: CASSPGTGFDYGYTF.

The chain is built from TRBV19 and TRBJ2-5; weak D call: TRBD2 (6 bases). The CDR3 loop spans 16 amino acids. Deletions cut 3 bases from V and 2 bases from J, with 16 bases between. CDR1 LNHDA and CDR2 SQIVND come from the germline V gene (reference sequence). The CDR3: CASSIGSRGGQETQYF. CDR3 bases: TGTGCCAGTAGTATCGGGAGTCGGGGAGGACAAGAGACCCAGTACTTC.

DNA of the CDR3: TGCAGCGTTGCATCATTCGGGGTTCTCAACTATGGCTACACCTTC. Translated: CSVASFGVLNYGYTF. This chain uses TRBV29-1 with TRBJ1-2; D not certain. V lost 4 bases and J lost 2, with 17 bases in between. The CDR3 has 15 residues. Germline V gene sequence: CDR1 SQVTM, CDR2 ANQGSEA.

On this clone: The sample carries other DNA sequences with the same CDR3. This chain connects TRBV18 to TRBJ2-2; D gene ambiguous. Trimming removed 3 bases at V and 3 bases at J, with 2 bases between. Per germline, CDR1 KGHSH and CDR2 LQKENI. The CDR3 loop spans 12 amino acids. CDR3 DNA sequence: TGTGCCAGCTCACCTGACACCGGGGAGCTGTTTTTT. Amino acids: CASSPDTGELFF.

The chain combines TRBV11-2 with TRBJ1-2, with D uncertain. Trimming removed 1 base from V and 8 bases from J, with 11 bases in between. Germline CDR1 and CDR2: SGHAT and FQNNGV. This CDR3 comprises 13 residues. The CDR3 sequence is CASSLAGLGGYTF. The CDR3, as DNA: TGTGCCAGCAGCTTAGCGGGGTTGGGAGGCTACACCTTC.

The chain carries TRBV24-1 and TRBJ1-1; TRBD1 agrees at 7 bases. There are 13 residues in the CDR3. CDR1 is KGHDR, CDR2 SFDVKD, per germline. Trimming cost V 6 bases and J 1 base; bases outside gene matches: 1. As DNA, the CDR3 is TGTGCCACCAGTAACAGGGGGAACACTGAAGCTTTCTTT. As protein: CATSNRGNTEAFF.

J is TRBJ1-1 and V is TRBV4-1; the D gene is possibly TRBD1 (5 bases). V lost 1 base and J 6 bases, leaving 12 bases between the germline ends. There are 14 residues in the CDR3. Germline assignment: CDR1 MGHRA and CDR2 YSYEKL. CDR3: CASSQVGGRAEAFF. CDR3 bases: TGCGCCAGCAGCCAAGTCGGGGGTCGCGCTGAAGCTTTCTTT.

This clone appeared once. J is TRBJ2-3 and V is TRBV18; the match to TRBD2 covers 7 bases. Trimming removed 6 bases from V and 6 bases from J; junction bases left unmatched: 9. This CDR3 region has 14 residues. Germline V gene lookup returns CDR1 KGHSH and CDR2 LQKENI. In DNA form, the CDR3 reads TGTGCCAGCTCCCCTGAAGCGGGGACGGATACGCAGTATTTT. Protein: CASSPEAGTDTQYF. Looking up the rest from reference TRBV18 and TRBJ2-3 gives the full variable domain: NAGVMQNPRHLVRRRGQEARLRCSPMKGHSHVYWYRQLPEEGLKFMVYLQKENIIDESGMPKERFSAEFPKEGPSILRIQQVVRGDSAAYFCASSPEAGTDTQYFGPGTRLTVL.

The V gene is TRBV5-1, the J gene TRBJ2-3, with a weak D call TRBD2 (5 bases). This CDR3 is 14 amino acids long. V was shortened by 5 bases and J by 6 bases, with 16 bases between the two germline ends. Germline-derived CDR1 and CDR2 are SGHRS and YFSETQ. Here the CDR3 DNA reads TGCGCCAGCAGGACGGGGTCCCAGGCCGATACGCAGTATTTT. It encodes CASRTGSQADTQYF.

There are a few counts of this clone. The rearrangement joins TRBV3-1 (or the pseudogene TRBV3-2) to TRBJ1-1, with 7 bases matching TRBD1. Germline CDR1 reads LGHDT; CDR2 reads YNNKEL (reference sequence). Trimming cost V 1 base and J 7 bases; bases outside gene matches: 3. The CDR3 covers 13 residues. The CDR3 bases are TGTGCCAGCAGCCAAGGGGGGACAGTTGAAGCTTTCTTT. It encodes CASSQGGTVEAFF.

DNA of the CDR3: TGTGCCAGCAGCCACCCCGTCTCCGGGGAGCTGTTTTTT. Translating it yields CASSHPVSGELFF. The chain has TRBV12-3 or TRBV12-4 and TRBJ2-2; D gene uncertain. V was shortened by 6 bases and J by 6 bases, with 11 bases between the two germline ends. CDR3 size: 13 residues.

The genes are TRBV21-1 and TRBJ1-2. TRBV21-1 corresponds to a pseudogene. The CDR3 has 15 amino acids. This CDR3 reads CASSKRWGVNYGYTF. For the CDR3, the DNA is TGTGCCAGCAGCAAAAGGTGGGGAGTTAACTATGGCTACACCTTC.

In its sample, this clone was seen once. The CDR3 nucleotides are TGTGCCAGCAGCTGGAGCGGAGACGTCCGGGAGACCCAGTACTTC. It translates to CASSWSGDVRETQYF. The V call is TRBV9, the J call TRBJ2-5, with D possibly being TRBD2 (5 bases). The V and J ends lost 4 bases and 5 bases respectively, with 18 bases between them. Germline CDR1 SGDLS, CDR2 YYNGEE. CDR3 length: 15 amino acids.

This chain joins TRBV9 and TRBJ2-5; tentatively, D is TRBD1 (5 bases). V dropped 0 bases and J dropped 4 bases, with 10 bases sitting between them. The CDR3 loop spans 14 amino acids. CDR1 SGDLS and CDR2 YYNGEE come from the germline V gene. CDR3 region: CASSVATGPETQYF. The CDR3 bases are TGTGCCAGCAGCGTAGCAACAGGTCCAGAGACCCAGTACTTC.

This chain joins TRBV10-1 and TRBJ1-2; D ambiguous. The CDR3 totals 13 residues. Germline-derived CDR1 and CDR2 are WNHNN and SYGVQD (reference sequence). V shed 0 bases and J shed 6 bases, with 8 bases lying between them. The CDR3 DNA follows: TGCGCCAGCAGTGAGTCCCTAGGGAATGGCTACACCTTC. This encodes CASSESLGNGYTF.

The rearrangement uses TRBV2 and TRBJ1-6; D uncertain. V lost 1 base and J 9 bases, leaving 1 base between the germline ends. The CDR3 runs to 11 residues. Germline V gene lookup returns CDR1 SNHLY and CDR2 FYNNEI. The CDR3 region is CASSEGSPLHF. In nucleotides, the CDR3 is TGTGCCAGCAGTGAAGGTTCACCCCTCCACTTT. Looking up the rest from reference TRBV2 and TRBJ1-6 gives the full variable domain: EPEVTQTPSHQVTQMGQEVILRCVPISNHLYFYWYRQILGQKVEFLVSFYNNEISEKSEIFDDQFSVERPDGSNFTLKIRSTKLEDSAMYFCASSEGSPLHFGNGTRLTVT.

The sample holds one count of this clone. V gene TRBV19 combines with J gene TRBJ2-5; D is undetermined. The CDR3 totals 15 residues. Deletions cut 3 bases from V and 2 bases from J, with 13 bases between. Germline loops: CDR1 LNHDA, CDR2 SQIVND (reference sequence). CDR3 protein: CASSIDGESQETQYF. CDR3 DNA: TGTGCCAGTAGTATTGACGGAGAATCACAAGAGACCCAGTACTTC.

The J gene is TRBJ2-7, the V gene TRBV6-5; D gene ambiguous. The CDR3 is 13 amino acids. V was clipped by 2 bases and J by 7 bases, with 12 bases between them. Per germline, CDR1 MNHEY and CDR2 SVGAGI. The CDR3 nucleotides are TGTGCCAGCAGTTACGATCAGATCGGGGAGCAGTACTTC. Translating it yields CASSYDQIGEQYF.

This clone was seen once. The chain links TRBV2 to TRBJ2-1; 7 bases align to TRBD2. The J segment lost 8 bases and the V segment lost 7 bases, leaving 17 bases of the junction unmatched. From germline, CDR1 is SNHLY and CDR2 FYNNEI. This CDR3 has 16 residues. The CDR3 coding sequence is TGTGCCAGCACCGGGCGGGGAGGGCTCGTCCAACATGAGCAGTTCTTC. This translates into CASTGRGGLVQHEQFF.

The chain's CDR3 is CATSRDHNEKLFF. The CDR3 DNA reads TGTGCCACCAGCAGAGACCATAATGAAAAACTGTTTTTT. This chain connects TRBV15 to TRBJ1-4; D unclear. The CDR3 runs to 13 residues. Germline V lookup: CDR1 LNHNV, CDR2 YYDKDF (reference sequence). V was clipped by 0 bases and J by 4 bases, with 3 bases between them.

This chain connects TRBV5-1 to TRBJ2-1, with a weak D call TRBD1 (6 bases). The CDR3 is 15 residues long. The germline V and J ends were trimmed by 2 bases and 0 bases, with 9 bases remaining between them. Per germline, CDR1 SGHRS and CDR2 YFSETQ. The CDR3 DNA reads as TGCGCCAGCAGCTTAAGGGGGAGCTCCTACAATGAGCAGTTCTTC. It specifies CASSLRGSSYNEQFF.

V usage is TRBV11-2 and J usage is TRBJ1-1; D uncertain. The CDR3 length is 17 residues. The germline V gene has CDR1 SGHAT and CDR2 FQNNGV. Trimming stripped 1 base from V and 7 bases from J, with 22 bases between. In DNA, the CDR3 is TGTGCCAGCAGCTTAGTCCTGGTTGGCGGACGCTCCATTGAAGCTTTCTTT. It codes for CASSLVLVGGRSIEAFF.

The V call is TRBV19, the J call TRBJ1-1; maybe TRBD1 (5 bases). CDR1 and CDR2 from the germline V gene are LNHDA and SQIVND (reference sequence). The CDR3 totals 13 residues. Trimming took 7 bases from V and 2 from J, leaving 11 bases between them. The CDR3 sequence: CASTPGVNTEAFF. Here the CDR3 DNA reads TGTGCCAGTACCCCGGGGGTTAACACTGAAGCTTTCTTT.

V is TRBV5-1 and J is TRBJ2-5; TRBD1 aligns across 8 bases. The CDR3 has 14 amino acids. CDR1 is SGHRS, CDR2 YFSETQ, per germline. V dropped 5 bases and J dropped 7; count of bases not matched to a gene: 10. This CDR3 reads CASSPRGHAGTQYF. The CDR3 DNA reads TGCGCCAGCAGTCCCAGGGGGCATGCGGGGACCCAGTACTTC.

CDR3 loop: CSVSGGGSQETQYF. The CDR3 nucleotides are TGCAGCGTCTCAGGGGGTGGCTCCCAAGAGACCCAGTACTTC. V gene TRBV29-1 combines with J gene TRBJ2-5; the match to TRBD1 covers 7 bases. This CDR3 comprises 14 residues. With V trimmed by 6 bases and J by 1 base, 8 bases remained unmatched. CDR1 and CDR2 from the germline V gene are SQVTM and ANQGSEA.

The chain joins TRBV2 to TRBJ2-7; TRBD1 agrees at 10 bases. The CDR3 contains 15 residues. The V gene's germline CDR1 is SNHLY and CDR2 FYNNEI. J was trimmed by 0 bases and V by 7 bases; bases with no gene match: 6. CDR3 coding DNA: TGTGCCAGCATCATTCGGACAGGGGGCTCCTACGAGCAGTACTTC. It is translated as CASIIRTGGSYEQYF.

The rearrangement uses TRBV3-1 (or the pseudogene TRBV3-2) and TRBJ1-5; the D is unclear. The germline V gene encodes CDR1 LGHDT and CDR2 YNNKEL (reference sequence). The ends were cut back, 1 base at V and 10 bases at J, with 14 bases in the middle. The CDR3 length is 14 residues. In DNA form, the CDR3 reads TGTGCCAGCAGCCAAGGTGTAGTTCTGAAACCCCAGCATTTT. Amino acids: CASSQGVVLKPQHF.

The V call is TRBV10-1, the J call TRBJ2-1; 12 nucleotides match TRBD2. After removal of 2 bases from V and 5 bases from J, the junction contained 13 bases not matched to a gene. Germline assignment: CDR1 WNHNN and CDR2 SYGVQD (reference sequence). The CDR3 extends over 19 amino acids. CDR3 coding DNA: TGCGCCAGCAGTGAGGTTGGACTAGCGGGAAATCAACGAGACAATGAGCAGTTCTTC. This codes for CASSEVGLAGNQRDNEQFF.